The present entry profiles one TCR beta chain with its context. The record originates from a study of blood T cell repertoires in COVID-19. Study-level information: The samples span acute and convalescent COVID-19 from the United States, Italy and Spain.

Sequencing used immunoSEQ multiplex PCR; TCRdb keeps in-frame clones, though not all of them. The sample yields roughly 420,000 clones, around 87% seen once. V was clipped by 5 bases and J by 4 bases; unmatched bases: 1. There are 14 residues in the CDR3. The V gene's germline CDR1 is SGHTA and CDR2 FQGNSA. The study recruited people aged roughly 18 to 100 years across approximately 23 US areas. Cohorts were determined from participant-reported clinical history. The clonotype was recovered from a young woman with acute COVID-19. This chain links TRBV7-2 with TRBJ1-5, with TRBD1 matching over 11 bases. The sequenced sample consisted of PBMCs or T cells enriched from blood (not recorded which). The CDR3, as DNA: TGTGCCAGCAGCCGGGACAGGGGGAATCAGCCCCAGCATTTT. Its protein product is CASSRDRGNQPQHF.